This is a list of T cell receptor beta chains from one sample in a study of blood T cells in healthy people across ages. TCRdb reanalysed the 5' RACE reads using MiXCR and keeps one entry per CDR3 protein. The data show some 560,000 distinct CDR3 sequences, around a quarter seen once. The sample was also linked to a second study, of T cells of mothers and their children.

The sequenced sample was blood. These TCRs come from a boy aged 2 to 9 in good health. The CDR3 runs from the conserved cysteine through the conserved F or W. The order of the fields is V gene, clone size, D gene, J gene, CDR3 DNA, CDR3 protein. A D gene is named only where the DNA matches it firmly. Expanded clones get a size class; other rows say once, few or many, or leave the size out.

>TRBV5-5|few|TRBD1|TRBJ2-1
TGTGCCAGCAGCTTGGGACAGGGGATGGGTGAGCAGTTCTTC
CASSLGQGMGEQFF
>TRBV29-1|.|.|TRBJ1-1
TGCAGCGTTGAAGATCGGGGTGGGCTCAGCACTGAAGCTTTCTTT
CSVEDRGGLSTEAFF
>TRBV7-2|.|.|TRBJ2-1
TGTGCCAGCAGTCAAGGAGTTGGTCAGAACTGCAATGAGCAGTTCTTC
CASSQGVGQNCNEQFF
>TRBV20-1|once|.|TRBJ2-3
TGCAGTGCTAGCCGGGACGGACGTACGCAGTATTTT
CSASRDGRTQYF
>TRBV11-2|.|.|TRBJ1-1
TGTGCCAGCAGCTTTAACGGTATCTCTGAAGCTTTCTTT
CASSFNGISEAFF
>TRBV12-3/TRBV12-4|.|.|TRBJ1-1
TGTGCCAGCAGTTCTCCAGGGTATACGAGTACCAACACTGAAGCTTTCTTT
CASSSPGYTSTNTEAFF
>TRBV7-6|.|.|TRBJ2-5
TGTGCCAGCAGCCGAATGTCGGGAAAGGAGACCCAGTACTTC
CASSRMSGKETQYF
>TRBV7-2|many|.|TRBJ2-2
TGTGCCAGCAGCTTAGCGGGAGCCGGGGAGCTGTTTTTT
CASSLAGAGELFF
>TRBV20-1|.|TRBD1|TRBJ2-7
TGCAGTGCTAGGGAGGACAGGGAAAAACCCGAGCAGTACTTC
CSAREDREKPEQYF
>TRBV5-1|.|.|TRBJ2-7
TGCGCCAGCAGCTCCTCCTGGACAGACAACGAGCAGTACTTC
CASSSSWTDNEQYF
>TRBV7-7|.|TRBD2|TRBJ2-5
TGTGCTAGCAGCTTAGCTGAGACCGGCGGGGGGGCCTTCGTGGAGACCCAGTACTTC
CASSLAETGGGAFVETQYF